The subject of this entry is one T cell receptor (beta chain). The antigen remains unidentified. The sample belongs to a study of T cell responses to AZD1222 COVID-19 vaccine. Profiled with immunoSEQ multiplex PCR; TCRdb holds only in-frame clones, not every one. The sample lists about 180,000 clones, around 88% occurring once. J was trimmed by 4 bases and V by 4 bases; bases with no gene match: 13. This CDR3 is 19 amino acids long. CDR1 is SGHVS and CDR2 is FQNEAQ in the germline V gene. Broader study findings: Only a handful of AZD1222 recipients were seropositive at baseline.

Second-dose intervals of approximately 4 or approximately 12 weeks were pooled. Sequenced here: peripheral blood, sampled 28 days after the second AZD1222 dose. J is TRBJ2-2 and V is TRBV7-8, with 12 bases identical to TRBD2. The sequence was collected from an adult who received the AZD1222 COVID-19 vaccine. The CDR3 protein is CASSSSSGGGPLGTGELFF. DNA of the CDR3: TGTGCCAGCAGCTCCTCTAGCGGGGGGGGCCCATTAGGCACCGGGGAGCTGTTTTTT.